This T cell receptor (beta chain) was documented in a study of beta chain features in type 1 diabetes. Looking at the study overall: Age, gender and cell yields were similar between patients and healthy donors.

The study reverse transcribed the entire isolated RNA, so it sequenced expressed TCRB transcripts. Measured with immunoSEQ multiplex PCR; TCRdb has only the in-frame clones, and not every one. The table has about 140,000 clones, roughly 7.2% seen once. On average, the one heparinised blood draw given by each donor was approximately 120 mL. CD45RO/CCR7/CD25/CD127/CD95/CD27 sorting isolated CD4+ naive, central memory, regulatory and stem cell-like memory cells. The CDR3 has 14 residues. Looked up from germline, CDR1 is KGHSH and CDR2 is LQKENI. The V segment lost 6 bases and the J segment 4 bases; nucleotides outside the gene matches: 8. This clone appeared many times.

Sequenced material: central memory CD4+ T cells from blood. The clonotype originates from a woman in her thirties in good health. The rearrangement uses TRBV18 and TRBJ1-1, with TRBD1 identical over 7 bases. In DNA, the CDR3 is TGTGCCAGCTCGGTGACAGGGCCGGCCACTGAAGCTTTCTTT. Translation: CASSVTGPATEAFF.